Listed here is a single TCR beta chain. This same CDR3 is encoded by further DNA sequences in the sample. The sample belongs to a study of blood T cell repertoires in COVID-19. The overall study: T cells, B-cell-depleted T cells, or PBMCs supplied cDNA or gDNA.

This CDR3 comprises 15 residues. The V gene's germline CDR1 is SGDLS and CDR2 YYNGEE. The trim removed 0 bases at V and 1 base at J, leaving 0 bases unmatched. Individuals aged about 18 to 89 years were recruited from approximately 24 US areas. In the original workflow: Amplifying reference gene primers gave estimates of nucleated cell counts. Libraries were prepared by immunoSEQ multiplex PCR; TCRdb keeps only in-frame clonotypes and omits some of them. Clone size and the V and J calls come from that table; the DNA yielded D and trimming. Here the sample spans more than 450,000 clones, roughly 90% being singletons.

This rearrangement joins TRBV9 to TRBJ2-2; 7 bases agree with TRBD2. This clonotype originated in a woman aged 18-29 years who had recovered from COVID-19. Sequenced sample: PBMCs or T cells enriched from blood (not recorded which). The CDR3 region is CASSVGGGNTGELFF. As DNA, the CDR3 is TGTGCCAGCAGCGTAGGCGGGGGGAACACCGGGGAGCTGTTTTTT.